A selection of T cell receptor beta chains follows, all from one sample in a study of cytomegalovirus exposure and HLA in healthy donors. Sequencing was performed with immunoSEQ multiplex PCR; in TCRdb, only in-frame clones are kept and a portion is missing. Here the sample spans some 150,000 clones, approximately 75% being singletons. Sequenced sample: PBMCs. The source is a male donor in good health and CMV-seronegative. CDR3s include the opening cysteine and the closing phenylalanine or tryptophan. Each record gives: D gene, J gene, V gene, clone size, CDR3 DNA, CDR3 protein. D genes are given only for firm matches. Rows give clone size only sometimes, using once, few, many, or a class for an expanded clone.

d_gene: -
j_gene: TRBJ2-5
v_gene: TRBV5-1
abundance: -
CDR3nt: TGCGCCAGCAGCTTGAATCATGCGCGGGCCGAGACCCAGTACTTC
CDR3aa: CASSLNHARAETQYF

d_gene: TRBD2
j_gene: TRBJ2-5
v_gene: TRBV7-3
abundance: -
CDR3nt: TGTGCCAGCAGCCCAGGACTAGCGGGGTCAGAGACCCAGTACTTC
CDR3aa: CASSPGLAGSETQYF

d_gene: -
j_gene: TRBJ2-2
v_gene: TRBV9
abundance: -
CDR3nt: TGTGCCAGCAGCCGAACCGGGGGGGAGCTGTTTTTT
CDR3aa: CASSRTGGELFF

d_gene: -
j_gene: TRBJ1-1
v_gene: TRBV10-3
abundance: -
CDR3nt: TGTGCCACCTCCGGGGGGCGCGGGAGCACTGAAGCTTTCTTT
CDR3aa: CATSGGRGSTEAFF

d_gene: -
j_gene: TRBJ2-1
v_gene: TRBV11-2
abundance: -
CDR3nt: TGTGCCAGCAGCTACACCCCCAATGAGCAGTTCTTC
CDR3aa: CASSYTPNEQFF

d_gene: -
j_gene: TRBJ2-7
v_gene: TRBV9
abundance: -
CDR3nt: TGTGCCAGCAGCGGCCAGGGGTTCAGCTCCTACGAGCAGTACTTC
CDR3aa: CASSGQGFSSYEQYF

d_gene: TRBD1
j_gene: TRBJ1-1
v_gene: TRBV4-3
abundance: few
CDR3nt: TGCGCCAGCAGCCGGGGACAGGGAGGCACTGAAGCTTTCTTT
CDR3aa: CASSRGQGGTEAFF

d_gene: -
j_gene: TRBJ1-4
v_gene: TRBV29-1
abundance: -
CDR3nt: TGCAGCGTTGATACAGGGTCGACAAATGAAAAACTGTTTTTT
CDR3aa: CSVDTGSTNEKLFF

d_gene: TRBD1
j_gene: TRBJ1-6
v_gene: TRBV30
abundance: -
CDR3nt: TGTGCCTGGAAAAGACAGGGAAATTCACCCCTCCACTTT
CDR3aa: CAWKRQGNSPLHF

d_gene: -
j_gene: TRBJ1-2
v_gene: TRBV5-4
abundance: -
CDR3nt: TGTGCCAGCAGCTTGTACGCGGGTCGTGGCTACACCTTC
CDR3aa: CASSLYAGRGYTF

d_gene: -
j_gene: TRBJ1-2
v_gene: TRBV29-1
abundance: -
CDR3nt: TGCAGCGCTCAACCAGGCTATGGCTACACCTTC
CDR3aa: CSAQPGYGYTF

d_gene: TRBD1
j_gene: TRBJ1-2
v_gene: TRBV6-6
abundance: -
CDR3nt: TGTGCCAGCCGCAGGGGGCTGGGCTATGGCTACACCTTC
CDR3aa: CASRRGLGYGYTF

d_gene: TRBD2
j_gene: TRBJ2-7
v_gene: TRBV9
abundance: -
CDR3nt: TGTGCCAGCAGCGTAGGCTCTAGCGGGAGTAGCGAGCAGTACTTC
CDR3aa: CASSVGSSGSSEQYF

d_gene: TRBD1
j_gene: TRBJ2-7
v_gene: TRBV11-2
abundance: once
CDR3nt: TGTGCCAGCAGCGCCGCCGGGACAGGGGGCGACCGCGCGTACTTC
CDR3aa: CASSAAGTGGDRAYF

d_gene: -
j_gene: TRBJ2-3
v_gene: TRBV15
abundance: -
CDR3nt: TGTGCCACCAGCAGAGATCTGTTGCGCCTCGGCACAGATACGCAGTATTTT
CDR3aa: CATSRDLLRLGTDTQYF

d_gene: TRBD1
j_gene: TRBJ2-7
v_gene: TRBV10-3
abundance: few
CDR3nt: TGTGCCATCAGCGGGGACAGGCCCGAGCAGTACTTC
CDR3aa: CAISGDRPEQYF

d_gene: TRBD2
j_gene: TRBJ2-1
v_gene: TRBV7-9
abundance: -
CDR3nt: TGTGCCAGCAGCTCCTACCCGACTAGCGGGGCCGTCGGGCAGTTCTTC
CDR3aa: CASSSYPTSGAVGQFF

d_gene: TRBD1
j_gene: TRBJ2-5
v_gene: TRBV7-2
abundance: -
CDR3nt: TGTGCCAGCAGCTTGGGACAGGGGGTCCAAGAGACCCAGTACTTC
CDR3aa: CASSLGQGVQETQYF

d_gene: -
j_gene: TRBJ1-1
v_gene: TRBV4-1
abundance: few
CDR3nt: TGCGCCAGCAGCCCAGCAGGGGAGACTGAAGCTTTCTTT
CDR3aa: CASSPAGETEAFF

d_gene: -
j_gene: TRBJ1-2
v_gene: TRBV2
abundance: -
CDR3nt: TGTGCCAGCAACTTTGGGCACACCTTC
CDR3aa: CASNFGHTF

d_gene: TRBD1
j_gene: TRBJ1-2
v_gene: TRBV7-2
abundance: -
CDR3nt: TGTGCCAGCAGCTTAGGGGTTGACAGGGGCTATGGCTACACCTTC
CDR3aa: CASSLGVDRGYGYTF

d_gene: -
j_gene: TRBJ1-4
v_gene: TRBV18
abundance: once
CDR3nt: TGTGCCAGCTCACCAGGCGGTGATGAAAAACTGTTTTTT
CDR3aa: CASSPGGDEKLFF

d_gene: -
j_gene: TRBJ1-3
v_gene: TRBV5-1
abundance: few
CDR3nt: TGCGCCAGCAGCGCGTCCCACTCTGGAAACACCATATATTTT
CDR3aa: CASSASHSGNTIYF

d_gene: -
j_gene: TRBJ2-7
v_gene: TRBV5-4
abundance: -
CDR3nt: TGTGCCAGCAGCCACGGGGACAAGTCCTACGAGCAGTACTTC
CDR3aa: CASSHGDKSYEQYF

d_gene: TRBD2
j_gene: TRBJ2-7
v_gene: TRBV4-3
abundance: -
CDR3nt: TGCGCCAGCAGCCCGGGACGGGGGGACTACGAGCAGTACTTC
CDR3aa: CASSPGRGDYEQYF

d_gene: -
j_gene: TRBJ1-3
v_gene: TRBV7-6
abundance: -
CDR3nt: TGTGCCAGCAGCTTTGACAGGGGAAACACCATATATTTT
CDR3aa: CASSFDRGNTIYF